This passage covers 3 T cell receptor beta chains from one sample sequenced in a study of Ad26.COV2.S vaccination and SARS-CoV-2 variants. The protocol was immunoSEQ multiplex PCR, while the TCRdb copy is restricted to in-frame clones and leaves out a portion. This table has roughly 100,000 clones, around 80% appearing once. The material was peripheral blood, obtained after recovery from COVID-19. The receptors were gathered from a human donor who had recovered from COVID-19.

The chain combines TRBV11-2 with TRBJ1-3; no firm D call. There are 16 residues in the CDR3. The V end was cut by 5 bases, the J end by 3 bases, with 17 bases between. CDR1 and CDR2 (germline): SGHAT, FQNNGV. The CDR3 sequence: CASSRFAASLGNTIYF. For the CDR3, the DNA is TGTGCCAGCAGCCGTTTTGCGGCCTCACTTGGAAACACCATATATTTT.

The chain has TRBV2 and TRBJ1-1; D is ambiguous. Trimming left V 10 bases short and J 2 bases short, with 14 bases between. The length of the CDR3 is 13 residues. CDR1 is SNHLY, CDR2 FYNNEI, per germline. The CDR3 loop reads CATSPQSNTEAFF. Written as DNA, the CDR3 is TGTGCCACCTCCCCCCAGTCTAACACTGAAGCTTTCTTT.

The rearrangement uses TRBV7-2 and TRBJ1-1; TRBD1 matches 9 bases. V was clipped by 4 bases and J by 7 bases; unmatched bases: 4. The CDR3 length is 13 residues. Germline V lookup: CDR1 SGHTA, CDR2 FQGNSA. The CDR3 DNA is TGTGCCAGCAGCTCGGGGACAGGGATTGAAGCTTTCTTT. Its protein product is CASSSGTGIEAFF.